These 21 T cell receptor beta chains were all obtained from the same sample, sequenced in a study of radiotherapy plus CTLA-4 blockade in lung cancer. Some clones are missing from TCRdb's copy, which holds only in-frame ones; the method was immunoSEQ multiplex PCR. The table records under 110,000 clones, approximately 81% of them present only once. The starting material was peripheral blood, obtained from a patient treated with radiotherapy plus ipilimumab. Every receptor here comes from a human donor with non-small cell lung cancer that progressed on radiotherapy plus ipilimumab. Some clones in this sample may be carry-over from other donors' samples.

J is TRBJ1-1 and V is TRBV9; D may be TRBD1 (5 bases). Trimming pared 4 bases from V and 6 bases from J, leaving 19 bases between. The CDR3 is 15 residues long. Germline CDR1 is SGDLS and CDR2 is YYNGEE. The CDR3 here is CASSPSANGGPEAFF. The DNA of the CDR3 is TGTGCCAGCAGCCCATCGGCAAACGGGGGACCTGAAGCTTTCTTT.

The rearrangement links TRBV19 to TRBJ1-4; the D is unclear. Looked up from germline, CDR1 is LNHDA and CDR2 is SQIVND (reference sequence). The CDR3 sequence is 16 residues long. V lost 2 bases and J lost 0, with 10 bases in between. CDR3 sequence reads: CASSINSYATNEKLFF. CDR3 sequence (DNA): TGTGCCAGTAGTATAAACAGCTATGCAACTAATGAAAAACTGTTTTTT.

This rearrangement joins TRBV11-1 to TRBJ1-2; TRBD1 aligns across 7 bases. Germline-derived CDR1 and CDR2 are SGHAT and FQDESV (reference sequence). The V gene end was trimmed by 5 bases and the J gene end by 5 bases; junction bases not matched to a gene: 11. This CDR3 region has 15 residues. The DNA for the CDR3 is TGTGCCAGCAGCCCCACTCGACAGGGAGCGTATGGCTACACCTTC. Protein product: CASSPTRQGAYGYTF.

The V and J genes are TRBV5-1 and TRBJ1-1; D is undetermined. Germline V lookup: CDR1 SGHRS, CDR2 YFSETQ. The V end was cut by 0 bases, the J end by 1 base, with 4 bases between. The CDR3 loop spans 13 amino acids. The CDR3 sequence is CASSLAGNTEAFF. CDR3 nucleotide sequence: TGCGCCAGCAGCTTGGCGGGGAACACTGAAGCTTTCTTT.

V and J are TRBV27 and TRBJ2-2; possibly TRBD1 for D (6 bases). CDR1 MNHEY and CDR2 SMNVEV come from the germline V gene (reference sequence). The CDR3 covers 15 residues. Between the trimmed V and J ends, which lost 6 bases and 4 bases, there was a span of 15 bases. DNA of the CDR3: TGTGCCAGCAGCCCCCCGGGACAACCCACCGGGGAGCTGTTTTTT. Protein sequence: CASSPPGQPTGELFF.

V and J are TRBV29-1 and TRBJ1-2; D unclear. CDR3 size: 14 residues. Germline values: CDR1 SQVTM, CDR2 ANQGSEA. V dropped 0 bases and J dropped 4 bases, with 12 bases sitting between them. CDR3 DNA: TGCAGCGTTGAAGAGGCGGAGCTGGGCTATGGCTACACCTTC. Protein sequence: CSVEEAELGYGYTF.

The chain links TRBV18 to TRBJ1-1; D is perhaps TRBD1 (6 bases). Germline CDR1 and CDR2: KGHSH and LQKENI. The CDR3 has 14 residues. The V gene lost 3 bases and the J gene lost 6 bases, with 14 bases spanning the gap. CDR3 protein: CASSPAQGVAEAFF. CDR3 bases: TGTGCCAGCTCACCCGCACAGGGTGTAGCTGAAGCTTTCTTT.

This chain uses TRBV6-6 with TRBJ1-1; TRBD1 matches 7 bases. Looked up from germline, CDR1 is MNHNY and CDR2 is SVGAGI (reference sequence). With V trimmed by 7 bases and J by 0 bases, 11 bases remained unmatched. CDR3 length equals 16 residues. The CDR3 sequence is CASIKGRGQLNTEAFF. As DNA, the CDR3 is TGTGCCAGCATCAAGGGCCGGGGACAGCTGAACACTGAAGCTTTCTTT.

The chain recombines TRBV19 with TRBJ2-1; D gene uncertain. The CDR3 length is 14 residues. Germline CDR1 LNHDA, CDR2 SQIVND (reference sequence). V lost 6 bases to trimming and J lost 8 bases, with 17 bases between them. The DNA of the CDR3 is TGTGCCAGTAGCGAGACTCCCTATGGGGATGAGCAGTTCTTC. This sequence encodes CASSETPYGDEQFF.

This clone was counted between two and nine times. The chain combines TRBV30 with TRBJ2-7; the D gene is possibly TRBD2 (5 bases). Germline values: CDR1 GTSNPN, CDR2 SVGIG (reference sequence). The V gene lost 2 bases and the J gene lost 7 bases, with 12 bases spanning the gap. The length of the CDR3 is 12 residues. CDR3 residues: CAWSSVGSEQYF. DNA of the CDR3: TGTGCCTGGAGTTCGGTAGGGAGTGAGCAGTACTTC.

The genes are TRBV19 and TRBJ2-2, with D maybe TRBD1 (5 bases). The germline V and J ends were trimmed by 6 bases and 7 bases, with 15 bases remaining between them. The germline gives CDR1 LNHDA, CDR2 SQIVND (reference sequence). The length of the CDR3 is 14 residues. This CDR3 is CASRLAGFVGELFF. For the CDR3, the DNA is TGTGCCAGTAGATTGGCAGGGTTCGTCGGGGAGCTGTTTTTT.

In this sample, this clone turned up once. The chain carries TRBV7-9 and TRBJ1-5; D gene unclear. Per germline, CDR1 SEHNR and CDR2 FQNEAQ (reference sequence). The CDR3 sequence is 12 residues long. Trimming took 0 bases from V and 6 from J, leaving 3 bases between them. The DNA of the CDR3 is TGTGCCAGCAGCTTAGCTGGTCAGCCCCAGCATTTT. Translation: CASSLAGQPQHF. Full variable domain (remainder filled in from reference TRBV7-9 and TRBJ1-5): DTGVSQNPRHKITKRGQNVTFRCDPISEHNRLYWYRQTLGQGPEFLTYFQNEAQLEKSRLLSDRFSAERPKGSFSTLEIQRTEQGDSAMYLCASSLAGQPQHFGDGTRLSIL.

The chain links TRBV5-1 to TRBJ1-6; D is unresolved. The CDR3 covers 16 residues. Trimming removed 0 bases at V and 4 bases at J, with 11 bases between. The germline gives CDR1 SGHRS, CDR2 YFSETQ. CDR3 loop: CASSLDGPAYNSPLHF. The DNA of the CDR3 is TGCGCCAGCAGCTTGGATGGGCCGGCATATAATTCACCCCTCCACTTT. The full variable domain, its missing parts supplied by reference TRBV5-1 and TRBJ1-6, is KAGVTQTPRYLIKTRGQQVTLSCSPISGHRSVSWYQQTPGQGLQFLFEYFSETQRNKGNFPGRFSGRQFSNSRSEMNVSTLELGDSALYLCASSLDGPAYNSPLHFGNGTRLTVT.

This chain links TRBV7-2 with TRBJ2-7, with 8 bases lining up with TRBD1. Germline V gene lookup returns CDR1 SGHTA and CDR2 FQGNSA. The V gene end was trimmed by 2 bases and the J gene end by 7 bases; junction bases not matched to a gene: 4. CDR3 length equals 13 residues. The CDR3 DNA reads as TGTGCCAGCAGCTTATCCAGGGGGCAAGAGCAGTACTTC. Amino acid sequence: CASSLSRGQEQYF.

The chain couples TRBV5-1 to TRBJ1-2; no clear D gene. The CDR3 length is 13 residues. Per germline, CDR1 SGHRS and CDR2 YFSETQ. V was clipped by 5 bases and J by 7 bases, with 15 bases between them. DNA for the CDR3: TGCGCCAGCAGTATAGCCTCTAGGCTTGGCTACACCTTC. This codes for CASSIASRLGYTF.

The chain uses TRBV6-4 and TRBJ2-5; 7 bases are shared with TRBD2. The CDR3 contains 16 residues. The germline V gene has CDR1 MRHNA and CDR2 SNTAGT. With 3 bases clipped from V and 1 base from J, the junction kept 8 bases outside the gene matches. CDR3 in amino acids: CASSEEAGSSQETQYF. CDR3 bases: TGTGCCAGCAGTGAGGAAGCGGGGTCATCCCAAGAGACCCAGTACTTC.

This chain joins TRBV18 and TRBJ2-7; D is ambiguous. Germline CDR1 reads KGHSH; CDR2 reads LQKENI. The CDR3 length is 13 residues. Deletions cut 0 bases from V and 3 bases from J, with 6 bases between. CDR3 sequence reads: CASSPPLSYEQYF. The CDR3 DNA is TGTGCCAGCTCACCACCGTTAAGCTACGAGCAGTACTTC.

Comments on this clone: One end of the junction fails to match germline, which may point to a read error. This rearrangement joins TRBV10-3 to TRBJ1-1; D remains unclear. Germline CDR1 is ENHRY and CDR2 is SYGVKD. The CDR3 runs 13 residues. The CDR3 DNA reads TGTGCCATCAGTGCTGGGTTGAATACTGAAGCTTTCTTT. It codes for CAISAGLNTEAFF.

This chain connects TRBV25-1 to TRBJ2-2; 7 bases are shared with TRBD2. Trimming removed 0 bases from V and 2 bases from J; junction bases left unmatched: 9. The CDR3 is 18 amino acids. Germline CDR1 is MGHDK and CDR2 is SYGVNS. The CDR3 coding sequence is TGTGCCAGCAGTGAATATGTCGGGCGGGGGTTTAACACCGGGGAGCTGTTTTTT. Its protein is CASSEYVGRGFNTGELFF. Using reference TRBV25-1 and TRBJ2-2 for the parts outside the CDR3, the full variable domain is EADIYQTPRYLVIGTGKKITLECSQTMGHDKMYWYQQDPGMELHLIHYSYGVNSTEKGDLSSESTVSRIRTEHFPLTLESARPSHTSQYLCASSEYVGRGFNTGELFFGEGSRLTVL.

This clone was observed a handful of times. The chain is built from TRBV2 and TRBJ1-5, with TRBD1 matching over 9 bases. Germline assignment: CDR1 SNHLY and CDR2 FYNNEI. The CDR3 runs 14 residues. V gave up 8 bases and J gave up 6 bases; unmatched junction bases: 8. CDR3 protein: CASRSDRGGQPQHF. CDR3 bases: TGTGCCAGCCGCTCCGACAGGGGGGGTCAGCCCCAGCATTTT.

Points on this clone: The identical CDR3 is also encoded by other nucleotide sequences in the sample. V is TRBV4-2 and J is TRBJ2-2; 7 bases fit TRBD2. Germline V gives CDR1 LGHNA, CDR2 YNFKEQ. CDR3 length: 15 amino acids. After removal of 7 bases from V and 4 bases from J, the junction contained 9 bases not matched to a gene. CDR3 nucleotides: TGTGCCAGCAAAGCAGCGGGGACGGGCACCGGGGAGCTGTTTTTT. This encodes CASKAAGTGTGELFF.